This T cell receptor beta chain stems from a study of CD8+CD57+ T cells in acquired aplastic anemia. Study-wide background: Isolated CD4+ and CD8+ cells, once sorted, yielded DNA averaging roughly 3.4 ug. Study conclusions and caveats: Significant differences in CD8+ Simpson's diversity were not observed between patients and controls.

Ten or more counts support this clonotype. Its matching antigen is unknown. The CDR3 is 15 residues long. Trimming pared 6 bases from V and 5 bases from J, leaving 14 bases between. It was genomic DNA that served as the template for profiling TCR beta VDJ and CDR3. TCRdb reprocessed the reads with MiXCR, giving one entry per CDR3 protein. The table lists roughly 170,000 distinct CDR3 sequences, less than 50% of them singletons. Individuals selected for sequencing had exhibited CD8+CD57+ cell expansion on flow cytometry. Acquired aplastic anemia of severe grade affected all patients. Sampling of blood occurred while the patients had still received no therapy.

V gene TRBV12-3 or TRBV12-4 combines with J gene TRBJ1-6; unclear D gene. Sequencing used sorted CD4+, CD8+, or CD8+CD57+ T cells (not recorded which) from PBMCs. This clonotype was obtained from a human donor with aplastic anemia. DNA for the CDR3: TGTGCCAGCAGCCTCACCGCACGGGATAATTCACCCCTCCACTTT. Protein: CASSLTARDNSPLHF.